Below are 10 T cell receptor beta chains sequenced from a single sample in a study of shared clonotypes between healthy human individuals. TCRdb keeps only in-frame clones here, not all; method: immunoSEQ multiplex PCR. The top ten clones hold around 12% of a sample with roughly 480,000 clones, roughly 78% of them seen once. Material: PBMCs. These receptors were obtained from a middle-aged woman in good health. Some clones in this sample may be carry-over from other donors' samples.

The V gene is TRBV2, the J gene TRBJ2-1; tentatively, D is TRBD1 (6 bases). V lost 7 bases, J lost 2 bases, and 9 bases lay in between. Germline V gene lookup returns CDR1 SNHLY and CDR2 FYNNEI. The CDR3 totals 13 residues. The CDR3 loop is CASMRDTYNEQFF. The CDR3 DNA is TGTGCCAGCATGAGGGACACCTACAATGAGCAGTTCTTC.

This chain connects TRBV4-1 to TRBJ2-5, with TRBD2 matching 12 bases. With 1 base clipped from V and 4 bases from J, the junction kept 10 bases outside the gene matches. The germline V gene encodes CDR1 MGHRA and CDR2 YSYEKL. CDR3 length: 18 amino acids. CDR3: CASSQGILLAGGGETQYF. The CDR3 coding sequence is TGCGCCAGCAGCCAAGGCATCCTACTAGCGGGAGGTGGAGAGACCCAGTACTTC.

This chain links TRBV10-3 with TRBJ2-1, with 12 bases fitting TRBD2. The V segment lost 2 bases and the J segment 7 bases; nucleotides outside the gene matches: 3. The CDR3 loop spans 15 amino acids. Germline V gene data show CDR1 as ENHRY and CDR2 as SYGVKD. DNA of the CDR3: TGTGCCATCAGTGAGCCGACTAGCGGGAGTAATGAGCAGTTCTTC. It encodes CAISEPTSGSNEQFF.

The chain is built from TRBV7-9 and TRBJ1-1; 7 positions match TRBD1. The CDR3 is 16 amino acids. V was pared by 3 bases and J by 2 bases, with 9 bases of the junction left unmatched. Germline CDR1 is SEHNR and CDR2 is FQNEAQ (reference sequence). The CDR3: CASSFGTAAGNTEAFF. Here the CDR3 DNA reads TGTGCCAGCAGCTTTGGGACAGCCGCCGGAAACACTGAAGCTTTCTTT. Combining the CDR3 with reference TRBV7-9 and TRBJ1-1 gives the whole variable domain DTGVSQNPRHKITKRGQNVTFRCDPISEHNRLYWYRQTLGQGPEFLTYFQNEAQLEKSRLLSDRFSAERPKGSFSTLEIQRTEQGDSAMYLCASSFGTAAGNTEAFFGQGTRLTVV.

The rearrangement links TRBV4-3 to TRBJ2-7; perhaps TRBD1 as D (6 bases). Germline values: CDR1 LGHNA, CDR2 YSLEER. The CDR3 loop spans 15 amino acids. V dropped 4 bases and J dropped 2 bases, with 15 bases sitting between them. The CDR3 is CASSPTPRGTYEQYF. The CDR3 region has the DNA TGCGCCAGCAGCCCAACACCTAGGGGGACCTACGAGCAGTACTTC.

CDR3 in DNA: TGTGCCAGCAGTGAATGGCGGGACAGTCTCAGGGGCTACACCTTC. Protein: CASSEWRDSLRGYTF. This chain uses TRBV2 with TRBJ1-2; 7 nucleotides agree with TRBD1. Looked up from germline, CDR1 is SNHLY and CDR2 is FYNNEI. The CDR3 spans 15 residues. V trimming: 2 bases; J trimming: 8 bases; junction bases outside the gene matches: 11. Based on the CDR3 plus reference TRBV2 and TRBJ1-2, the full variable domain is EPEVTQTPSHQVTQMGQEVILRCVPISNHLYFYWYRQILGQKVEFLVSFYNNEISEKSEIFDDQFSVERPDGSNFTLKIRSTKLEDSAMYFCASSEWRDSLRGYTFGSGTRLTVV.

Details on this clone: Different DNA sequences within this sample yield the same CDR3. J is TRBJ1-1 and V is TRBV19; the match to TRBD1 covers 8 bases. CDR3 length: 12 amino acids. Looked up from germline, CDR1 is LNHDA and CDR2 is SQIVND (reference sequence). V dropped 9 bases and J dropped 1; count of bases not matched to a gene: 1. The CDR3 sequence is CASGTGNTEAFF. The CDR3 DNA is TGTGCCAGCGGGACAGGGAACACTGAAGCTTTCTTT.

Regarding this clone: Given a much more abundant clone one base away, this may be a read error. Within the sample, other DNA sequences also encode this same CDR3. The chain has TRBV28 and TRBJ2-7, with D unclear. V dropped 2 bases and J dropped 4 bases, with 3 bases sitting between them. The germline CDR1 and CDR2 sequences are MDHEN and SYDVKM. The CDR3 contains 11 residues. CDR3 DNA: TGTGCCAGCAGTTTAACTTACGAGCAGTACTTC. Translation gives CASSLTYEQYF.

Notes on this clone: At the DNA level, this CDR3 is encoded by other sequences in the same sample as well. This chain links TRBV5-1 with TRBJ2-3; maybe TRBD2 (6 bases). Deletions cut 0 bases from V and 3 bases from J, with 8 bases between. The CDR3 runs 14 residues. From germline, CDR1 is SGHRS and CDR2 YFSETQ. The CDR3 bases are TGCGCCAGCAGCTTGGGACTAGGAACAGATACGCAGTATTTT. This translates into CASSLGLGTDTQYF.

The V call is TRBV5-6, the J call TRBJ2-1; 7 bases agree with TRBD1. The germline V gene encodes CDR1 SGHDT and CDR2 YYEEEE. Germline trimming cut 4 bases from V and 5 bases from J; bases unmatched to any gene: 9. The CDR3 length is 15 residues. CDR3 nucleotides: TGTGCCAGCAGCCATTTCCGGGACAGAGACAATGAGCAGTTCTTC. Translated, it gives CASSHFRDRDNEQFF.